Below, 19 T cell receptor beta chains from the same sample are listed, as sequenced in a study of blood T cell repertoires in COVID-19. Clones were sequenced by immunoSEQ multiplex PCR, and TCRdb holds only the in-frame ones, with some missing. The data contain a few hundred thousand clones, 85% to 90% of them singletons. The sequenced material came from PBMCs or T cells enriched from blood (not recorded which). The receptors come from a woman aged 40 to 55 who had recovered from COVID-19.

This clone occurred once. J is TRBJ2-1 and V is TRBV4-2; 8 bases align to TRBD2. Germline V gives CDR1 LGHNA, CDR2 YNFKEQ. V trimming: 3 bases; J trimming: 0 bases; junction bases outside the gene matches: 4. CDR3 length equals 16 residues. The DNA of the CDR3 is TGTGCCAGCAGCCAGGAAAGCGGGAGCTCCTACAATGAGCAGTTCTTC. Amino acid sequence: CASSQESGSSYNEQFF.

The V gene is TRBV7-2, the J gene TRBJ2-7; the D gene is possibly TRBD2 (6 bases). Germline assignment: CDR1 SGHTA and CDR2 FQGNSA. V gave up 5 bases and J gave up 7 bases, with 12 bases separating them. The CDR3 contains 12 residues. The CDR3 DNA reads as TGTGCCAGCAGCCAGCGGGCGGGAGAGCAGTACTTC. Its translation: CASSQRAGEQYF.

The V and J genes are TRBV13 and TRBJ1-6, with 9 bases lining up with TRBD1. Germline V gene sequence: CDR1 PRHDT, CDR2 FYEKMQ (reference sequence). CDR3 length equals 17 residues. Trimming removed 5 bases from V and 6 bases from J; junction bases left unmatched: 11. The CDR3 sequence is CASSAYRSGQGNSPLHF. The CDR3 nucleotides are TGTGCCAGCAGCGCCTACCGTTCGGGACAGGGTAATTCACCCCTCCACTTT.

This clone turned up a few times. J is TRBJ1-2 and V is TRBV19, with unresolved D. V was pared by 6 bases and J by 7 bases, with 12 bases between. This CDR3 has 12 residues. CDR1 LNHDA and CDR2 SQIVND come from the germline V gene (reference sequence). CDR3 amino acids: CASREVAVGYTF. In nucleotides, the CDR3 is TGTGCCAGTAGAGAGGTCGCCGTTGGCTACACCTTC.

This clone was found once. CDR3 nucleotides: TGTGCCTGGAGTAACGGAGGGTGGGGGGACGCTAACTATGGCTACACCTTC. Translated: CAWSNGGWGDANYGYTF. The V and J genes are TRBV30 and TRBJ1-2; TRBD1 might be the D (5 bases). Trimming pared 2 bases from V and 0 bases from J, leaving 19 bases between. This CDR3 has 17 residues. CDR1 is GTSNPN, CDR2 SVGIG, per germline (reference sequence).

This chain connects TRBV7-2 to TRBJ2-5; 11 nucleotides line up with TRBD2. V was clipped by 3 bases and J by 7 bases; unmatched bases: 7. Germline lookup yields CDR1 SGHTA and CDR2 FQGNSA. The CDR3 spans 15 residues. CDR3 sequence: CASSFTSGGYGTQYF. The CDR3 DNA reads TGTGCCAGCAGCTTTACTAGCGGGGGATATGGGACCCAGTACTTC.

CDR3 DNA sequence: TGTGCCATCAGTGAGGACACAGGGTACACTGAAGCTTTCTTT. It codes for CAISEDTGYTEAFF. This chain uses TRBV10-3 with TRBJ1-1; possibly TRBD1 for D (6 bases). Germline V gives CDR1 ENHRY, CDR2 SYGVKD. This CDR3 contains 14 residues. V lost 2 bases to trimming and J lost 3 bases, with 10 bases between them.

The count of this clone is one. The V call is TRBV20-1, the J call TRBJ2-1; TRBD2 might be the D (5 bases). V lost 3 bases and J 6 bases, leaving 18 bases between the germline ends. Germline-derived CDR1 and CDR2 are DFQATT and SNEGSKA (reference sequence). The CDR3 runs 15 residues. CDR3 loop: CSASSSGRFLNEQFF. CDR3 sequence (DNA): TGCAGTGCTAGTTCCAGCGGAAGGTTCCTCAATGAGCAGTTCTTC.

The chain carries TRBV12-5 and TRBJ2-2, with D possibly matching TRBD1 (5 bases). Germline V CDR1 and CDR2: LGHNT, FRNRAP. V lost 6 bases and J 7 bases, leaving 12 bases between the germline ends. The CDR3 spans 13 residues. The DNA of the CDR3 is TGTGCTAGTGGCGTGGGGCCGGGCGGGGAGCTGTTTTTT. This translates into CASGVGPGGELFF. Full variable domain (remainder filled in from reference TRBV12-5 and TRBJ2-2): DARVTQTPRHKVTEMGQEVTMRCQPILGHNTVFWYRQTMMQGLELLAYFRNRAPLDDSGMPKDRFSAEMPDATLATLKIQPSEPRDSAVYFCASGVGPGGELFFGEGSRLTVL.

This chain uses TRBV6-5 with TRBJ1-3; 7 bases map to TRBD1. This CDR3 contains 15 residues. The V and J ends lost 6 bases and 4 bases, in that order; junction bases with no gene match: 9. The germline V gene encodes CDR1 MNHEY and CDR2 SVGAGI. CDR3 amino acids: CASSSPGTDGNTIYF. The DNA of the CDR3 is TGTGCCAGCAGCTCCCCGGGGACAGACGGAAACACCATATATTTT.

The V call is TRBV5-1, the J call TRBJ2-3; 8 bases are a match to TRBD2. The germline gives CDR1 SGHRS, CDR2 YFSETQ. The CDR3 spans 16 residues. Losses at the gene ends were 5 bases for V and 0 bases for J; bases not matched to a gene: 8. The CDR3 sequence: CASRMSGSPSTDTQYF. The CDR3 DNA is TGCGCCAGCAGAATGAGCGGGAGCCCAAGCACAGATACGCAGTATTTT.

The gene calls are TRBV9 and TRBJ1-3; D ambiguous. V lost 0 bases, J lost 8 bases, and 6 bases lay in between. The CDR3 length is 12 residues. The germline V gene encodes CDR1 SGDLS and CDR2 YYNGEE. CDR3: CASSVESDTIYF. The CDR3 DNA sequence: TGTGCCAGCAGCGTAGAGAGTGACACCATATATTTT.

This clone appeared once. The V and J genes are TRBV24-1 and TRBJ2-7; no definite D call. The CDR3 is 13 amino acids. The V end was cut by 3 bases, the J end by 4 bases, with 9 bases between. The germline V gene encodes CDR1 KGHDR and CDR2 SFDVKD. The CDR3 nucleotides are TGTGCCACCAGTGATGGGCCCAGATACGAGCAGTACTTC. Translation gives CATSDGPRYEQYF.

V gene TRBV10-3 combines with J gene TRBJ1-6; 9 bases align to TRBD1. The CDR3 length is 18 residues. The germline V gene encodes CDR1 ENHRY and CDR2 SYGVKD. V shed 10 bases, J shed 5 bases, and the junction held 18 bases outside the gene matches. The CDR3 DNA sequence: TGTGCCACAGAACCCCATACAGGGGGCAAGGTTCATAATTCACCCCTCCACTTT. Protein sequence: CATEPHTGGKVHNSPLHF.

This chain joins TRBV19 and TRBJ2-7, with 7 bases fitting TRBD2. V gave up 3 bases and J gave up 1 base; unmatched junction bases: 6. This CDR3 region has 15 residues. Germline V gives CDR1 LNHDA, CDR2 SQIVND (reference sequence). The CDR3 reads CASSIGQGGSYEQYF. The DNA for the CDR3 is TGTGCCAGTAGTATTGGGCAGGGAGGGTCCTACGAGCAGTACTTC.

This chain connects TRBV29-1 to TRBJ2-7; 11 nucleotides align to TRBD2. CDR3 length: 17 amino acids. Germline V gene sequence: CDR1 SQVTM, CDR2 ANQGSEA. With 2 bases clipped from V and 4 bases from J, the junction kept 13 bases outside the gene matches. DNA of the CDR3: TGCAGCGTTGAACTATACGACCCGGGGACTAGCGGATACGAGCAGTACTTC. Its translation: CSVELYDPGTSGYEQYF.

This chain uses TRBV20-1 with TRBJ2-1; D ambiguous. Germline V gene data show CDR1 as DFQATT and CDR2 as SNEGSKA (reference sequence). This CDR3 has 11 residues. Deletions cut 5 bases from V and 10 bases from J, with 12 bases between. CDR3 region: CSAEVGQEQFF. The CDR3 DNA reads TGCAGTGCTGAGGTAGGTCAGGAGCAGTTCTTC.

Regarding this clone: A junction end diverges from the germline sequence, so it may reflect a read error. V gene TRBV5-1 combines with J gene TRBJ1-1; possibly TRBD1 for D (6 bases). There are 15 residues in the CDR3. Germline CDR1 reads SGHRS; CDR2 reads YFSETQ. The chain's CDR3 is CASSPAGTPNAEAFF. DNA for the CDR3: TGCGCCAGCAGCCCAGCCGGGACACCGAACGCTGAAGCTTTCTTT.

The chain joins TRBV5-1 to TRBJ2-1; 14 bases match TRBD2. The CDR3 contains 19 residues. The trim removed 4 bases at V and 0 bases at J, leaving 9 bases unmatched. Germline V CDR1 and CDR2: SGHRS, YFSETQ. CDR3 coding DNA: TGCGCCAGCAGCGCCCCCGGGACTAGCGGGGGCCCCTCCTACAATGAGCAGTTCTTC. Translation gives CASSAPGTSGGPSYNEQFF. The whole variable domain, remainder taken from reference TRBV5-1 and TRBJ2-1, is KAGVTQTPRYLIKTRGQQVTLSCSPISGHRSVSWYQQTPGQGLQFLFEYFSETQRNKGNFPGRFSGRQFSNSRSEMNVSTLELGDSALYLCASSAPGTSGGPSYNEQFFGPGTRLTVL.